The 2 T cell receptor beta chains in this list originate from one sample, sequenced in a study of blood T cell repertoires in COVID-19. Assay: immunoSEQ multiplex PCR; the TCRdb copy retains only in-frame clones and omits some. Among roughly 120,000 clones listed, roughly 84% were seen once. Sequenced input: peripheral blood. These receptors all stem from a woman in her sixties or seventies with acute or convalescent COVID-19.

The rearrangement joins TRBV19 to TRBJ2-2; 7 positions match TRBD1. This CDR3 contains 17 residues. In germline, CDR1 is LNHDA, CDR2 SQIVND (reference sequence). After removal of 4 bases from V and 4 bases from J, the junction contained 12 bases not matched to a gene. The CDR3 sequence is CASSTRGQPPSTGELFF. CDR3 in DNA: TGTGCCAGTAGTACGAGGGGACAGCCCCCCTCCACCGGGGAGCTGTTTTTT.

CDR3 in amino acids: CASSVDRANTEAFF. The DNA for the CDR3 is TGTGCCAGCAGTGTGGACAGGGCGAACACTGAAGCTTTCTTT. The chain couples TRBV7-3 to TRBJ1-1; 8 bases align to TRBD1. Unmatched junction bases numbered 4, after V lost 6 bases and J lost 1 base. CDR1 is SGHTA, CDR2 FQGTGA, per germline. The CDR3 totals 14 residues.